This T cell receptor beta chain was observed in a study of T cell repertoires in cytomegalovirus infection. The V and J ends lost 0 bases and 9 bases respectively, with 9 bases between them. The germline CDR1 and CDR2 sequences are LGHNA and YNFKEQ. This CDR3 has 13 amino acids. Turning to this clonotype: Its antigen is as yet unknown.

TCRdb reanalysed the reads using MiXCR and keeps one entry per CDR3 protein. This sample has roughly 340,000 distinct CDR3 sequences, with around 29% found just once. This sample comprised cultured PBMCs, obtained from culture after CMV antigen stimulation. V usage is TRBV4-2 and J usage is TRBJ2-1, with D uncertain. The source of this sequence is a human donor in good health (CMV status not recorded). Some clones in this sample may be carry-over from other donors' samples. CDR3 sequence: CASSQELVGEQFF. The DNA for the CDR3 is TGTGCCAGCAGCCAAGAACTCGTCGGTGAGCAGTTCTTC.